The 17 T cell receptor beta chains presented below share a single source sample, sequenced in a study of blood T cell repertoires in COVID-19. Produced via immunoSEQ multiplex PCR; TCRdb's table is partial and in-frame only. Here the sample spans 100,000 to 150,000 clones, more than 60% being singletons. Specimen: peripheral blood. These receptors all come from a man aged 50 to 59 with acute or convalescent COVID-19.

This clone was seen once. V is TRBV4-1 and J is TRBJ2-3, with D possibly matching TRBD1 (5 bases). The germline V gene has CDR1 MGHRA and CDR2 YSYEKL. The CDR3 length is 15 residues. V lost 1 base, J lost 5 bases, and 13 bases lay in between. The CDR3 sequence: CASSQGRGLRDTQYF. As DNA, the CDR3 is TGCGCCAGCAGCCAAGGAAGGGGCCTGAGAGATACGCAGTATTTT.

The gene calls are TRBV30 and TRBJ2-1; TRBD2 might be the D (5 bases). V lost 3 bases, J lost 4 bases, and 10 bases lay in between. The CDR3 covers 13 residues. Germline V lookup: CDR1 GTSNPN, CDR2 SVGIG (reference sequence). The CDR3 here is CAWRGRTYNEQFF. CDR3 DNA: TGTGCCTGGAGAGGACGGACTTACAATGAGCAGTTCTTC.

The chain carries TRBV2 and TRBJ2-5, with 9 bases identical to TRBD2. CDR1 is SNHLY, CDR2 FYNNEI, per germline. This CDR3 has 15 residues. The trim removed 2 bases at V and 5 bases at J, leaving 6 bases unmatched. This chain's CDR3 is CASSESERGEETQYF. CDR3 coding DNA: TGTGCCAGCAGTGAATCGGAGCGGGGGGAGGAGACCCAGTACTTC.

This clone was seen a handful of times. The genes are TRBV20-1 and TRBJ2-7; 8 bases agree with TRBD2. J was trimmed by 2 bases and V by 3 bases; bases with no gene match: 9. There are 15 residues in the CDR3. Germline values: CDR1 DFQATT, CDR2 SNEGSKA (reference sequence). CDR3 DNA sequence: TGCAGTGCTAGTGCTACTAGCGGCGACCCCTACGAGCAGTACTTC. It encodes CSASATSGDPYEQYF.

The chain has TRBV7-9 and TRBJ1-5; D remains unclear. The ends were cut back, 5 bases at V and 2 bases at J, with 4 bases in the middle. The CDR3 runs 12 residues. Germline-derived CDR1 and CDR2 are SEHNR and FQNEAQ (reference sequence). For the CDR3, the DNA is TGTGCCAGCAGCGAGGGCAATCAGCCCCAGCATTTT. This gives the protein CASSEGNQPQHF.

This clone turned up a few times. The DNA for the CDR3 is TGTGCCAGCAGCTTAGGAGGCTACAGGGTGTCCGGCAATGAGCAGTTCTTC. This codes for CASSLGGYRVSGNEQFF. The rearrangement uses TRBV7-9 and TRBJ2-1; tentative D call: TRBD1 (6 bases). V lost 1 base and J lost 6, with 19 bases in between. The CDR3 consists of 17 residues. In germline, CDR1 is SEHNR, CDR2 FQNEAQ (reference sequence).

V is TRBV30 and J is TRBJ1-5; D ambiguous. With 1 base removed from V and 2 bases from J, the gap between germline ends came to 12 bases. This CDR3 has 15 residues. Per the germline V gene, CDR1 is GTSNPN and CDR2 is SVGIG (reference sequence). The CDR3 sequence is CAWSAGSWGNQPQHF. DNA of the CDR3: TGTGCCTGGAGTGCCGGGAGTTGGGGCAATCAGCCCCAGCATTTT.

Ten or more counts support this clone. The CDR3 is CASSPLAGGFQTQYF. The CDR3 coding sequence is TGTGCCAGCAGCCCCCTCGCGGGCGGGTTCCAGACCCAGTACTTC. The rearrangement uses TRBV9 and TRBJ2-5, with a possible D match to TRBD2 (5 bases). This CDR3 spans 15 amino acids. The germline V gene has CDR1 SGDLS and CDR2 YYNGEE. Between the trimmed V and J ends, which lost 4 bases and 6 bases, there was a span of 19 bases.

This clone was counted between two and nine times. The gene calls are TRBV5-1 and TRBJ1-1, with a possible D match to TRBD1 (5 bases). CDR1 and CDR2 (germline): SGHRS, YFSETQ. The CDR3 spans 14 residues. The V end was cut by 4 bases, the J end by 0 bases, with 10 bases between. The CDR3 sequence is CASSPDTLNTEAFF. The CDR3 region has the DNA TGCGCCAGCAGCCCGGACACCTTGAACACTGAAGCTTTCTTT.

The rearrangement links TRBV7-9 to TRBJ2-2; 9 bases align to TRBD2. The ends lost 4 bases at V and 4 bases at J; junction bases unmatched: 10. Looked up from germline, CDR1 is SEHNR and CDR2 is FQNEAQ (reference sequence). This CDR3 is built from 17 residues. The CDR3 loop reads CASSSGLARRGTGELFF. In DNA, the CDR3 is TGTGCCAGCAGCTCCGGACTAGCGAGAAGAGGCACCGGGGAGCTGTTTTTT.

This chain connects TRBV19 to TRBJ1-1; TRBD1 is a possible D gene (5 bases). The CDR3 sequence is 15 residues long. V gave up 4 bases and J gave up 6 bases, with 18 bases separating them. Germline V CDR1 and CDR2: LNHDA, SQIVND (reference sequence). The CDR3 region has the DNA TGTGCCAGTAGTACACGTCTGGGGCTATTCGCTGAAGCTTTCTTT. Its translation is CASSTRLGLFAEAFF.

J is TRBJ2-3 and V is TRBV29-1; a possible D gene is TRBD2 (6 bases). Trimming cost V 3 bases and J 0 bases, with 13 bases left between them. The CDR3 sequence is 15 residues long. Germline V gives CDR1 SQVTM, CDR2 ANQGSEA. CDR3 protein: CSVDRRGTSTDTQYF. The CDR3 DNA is TGCAGCGTTGATAGGCGGGGAACTAGCACAGATACGCAGTATTTT.

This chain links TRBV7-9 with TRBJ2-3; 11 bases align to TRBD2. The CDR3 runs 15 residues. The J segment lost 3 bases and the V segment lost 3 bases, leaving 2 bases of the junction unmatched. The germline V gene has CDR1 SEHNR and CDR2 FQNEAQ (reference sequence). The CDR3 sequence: CASSLTSGETDTQYF. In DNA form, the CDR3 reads TGTGCCAGCAGCTTGACTAGCGGGGAGACAGATACGCAGTATTTT.

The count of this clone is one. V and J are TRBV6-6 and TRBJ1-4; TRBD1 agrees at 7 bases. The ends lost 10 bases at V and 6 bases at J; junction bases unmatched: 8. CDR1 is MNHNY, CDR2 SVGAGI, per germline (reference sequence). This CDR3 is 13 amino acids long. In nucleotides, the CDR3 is TGTGCCACTACGGGACAGAGGTATGAAAAACTGTTTTTT. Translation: CATTGQRYEKLFF.

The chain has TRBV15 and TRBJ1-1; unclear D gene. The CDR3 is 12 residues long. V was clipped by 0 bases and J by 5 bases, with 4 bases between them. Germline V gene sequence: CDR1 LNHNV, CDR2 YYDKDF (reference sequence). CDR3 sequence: CATSRDETEAFF. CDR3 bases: TGTGCCACCAGCAGAGATGAGACTGAAGCTTTCTTT.

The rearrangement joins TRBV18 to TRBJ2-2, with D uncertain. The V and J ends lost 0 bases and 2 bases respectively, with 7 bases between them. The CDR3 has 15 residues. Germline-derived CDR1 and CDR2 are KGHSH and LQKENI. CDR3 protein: CASSPPSENTGELFF. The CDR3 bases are TGTGCCAGCTCACCACCGTCAGAAAACACCGGGGAGCTGTTTTTT.

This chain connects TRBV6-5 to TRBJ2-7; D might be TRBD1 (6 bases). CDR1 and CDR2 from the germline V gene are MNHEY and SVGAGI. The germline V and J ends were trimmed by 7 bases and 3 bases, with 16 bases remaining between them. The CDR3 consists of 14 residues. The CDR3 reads CASIKEQGFYEQYF. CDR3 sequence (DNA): TGTGCCAGCATCAAAGAACAGGGTTTCTACGAGCAGTACTTC.